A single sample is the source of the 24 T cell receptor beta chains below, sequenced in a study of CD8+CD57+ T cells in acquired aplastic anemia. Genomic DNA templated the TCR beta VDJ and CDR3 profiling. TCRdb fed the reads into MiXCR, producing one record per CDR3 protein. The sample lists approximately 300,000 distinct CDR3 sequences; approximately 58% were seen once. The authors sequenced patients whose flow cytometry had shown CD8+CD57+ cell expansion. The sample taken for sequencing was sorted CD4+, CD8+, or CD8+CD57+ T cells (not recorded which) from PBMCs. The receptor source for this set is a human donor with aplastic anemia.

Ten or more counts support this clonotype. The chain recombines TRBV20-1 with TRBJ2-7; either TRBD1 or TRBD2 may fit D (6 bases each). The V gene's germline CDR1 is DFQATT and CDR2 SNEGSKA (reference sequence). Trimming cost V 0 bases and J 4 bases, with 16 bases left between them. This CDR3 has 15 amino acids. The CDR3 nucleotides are TGCAGTGCTAGAGATACTGGAGGGGGAAGTTACGAGCAGTACTTC. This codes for CSARDTGGGSYEQYF.

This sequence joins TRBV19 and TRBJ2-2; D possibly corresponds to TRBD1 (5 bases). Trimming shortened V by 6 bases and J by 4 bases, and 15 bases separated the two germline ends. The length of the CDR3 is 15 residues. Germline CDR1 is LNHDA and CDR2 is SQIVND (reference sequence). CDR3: CASSPNRPGTGELFF. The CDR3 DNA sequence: TGTGCCAGTAGCCCGAACAGGCCGGGCACCGGGGAGCTGTTTTTT.

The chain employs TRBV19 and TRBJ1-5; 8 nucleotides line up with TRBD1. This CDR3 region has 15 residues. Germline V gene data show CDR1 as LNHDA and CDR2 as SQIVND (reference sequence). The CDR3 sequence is CATHDRGVGVQPQHF. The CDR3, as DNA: TGTGCTACCCACGACAGGGGCGTAGGGGTACAGCCCCAGCATTTT.

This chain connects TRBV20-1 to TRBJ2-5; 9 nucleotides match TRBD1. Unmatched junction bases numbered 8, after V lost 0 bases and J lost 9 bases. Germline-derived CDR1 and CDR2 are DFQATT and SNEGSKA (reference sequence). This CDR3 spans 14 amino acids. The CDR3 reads CSARDRFDRGSQYF. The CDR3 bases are TGCAGTGCTAGAGATCGTTTTGACAGGGGGTCCCAGTACTTC.

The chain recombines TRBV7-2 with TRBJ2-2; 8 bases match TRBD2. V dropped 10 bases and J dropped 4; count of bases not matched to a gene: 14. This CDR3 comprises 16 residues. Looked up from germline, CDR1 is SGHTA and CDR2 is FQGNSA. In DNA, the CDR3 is TGTGCCACCCCTGGTCTGGCGGGGGGCCCCACCGGGGAGCTGTTTTTT. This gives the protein CATPGLAGGPTGELFF.

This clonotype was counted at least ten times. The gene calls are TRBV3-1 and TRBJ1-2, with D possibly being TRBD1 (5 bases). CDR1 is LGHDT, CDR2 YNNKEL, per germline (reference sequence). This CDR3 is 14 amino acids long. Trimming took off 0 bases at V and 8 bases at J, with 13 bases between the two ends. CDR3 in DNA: TGTGCCAGCAGCCAAGATTGGGGGGGTACAGGCTACACCTTC. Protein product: CASSQDWGGTGYTF.

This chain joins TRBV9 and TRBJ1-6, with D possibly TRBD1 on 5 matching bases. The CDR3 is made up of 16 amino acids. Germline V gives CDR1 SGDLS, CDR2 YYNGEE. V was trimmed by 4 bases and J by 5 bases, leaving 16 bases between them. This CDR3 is CASSPGNAGHNSPLHF. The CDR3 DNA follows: TGTGCCAGCAGCCCGGGCAATGCGGGACATAATTCACCCCTCCACTTT.

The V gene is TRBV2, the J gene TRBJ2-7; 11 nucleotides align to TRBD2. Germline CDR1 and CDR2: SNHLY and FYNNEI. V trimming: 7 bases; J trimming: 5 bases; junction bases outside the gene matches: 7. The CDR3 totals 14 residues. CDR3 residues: CASILAGERNEQYF. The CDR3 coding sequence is TGTGCCAGCATACTAGCGGGAGAACGGAACGAGCAGTACTTC.

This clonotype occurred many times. In nucleotides, the CDR3 is TGTGCCAGCAGTACCACGACAGGGTTAGAGACCCAGTACTTC. Protein: CASSTTTGLETQYF. V usage is TRBV12-3 or TRBV12-4 and J usage is TRBJ2-5; 7 bases map to TRBD1. J was trimmed by 4 bases and V by 5 bases; bases with no gene match: 7. CDR3 length: 14 residues.

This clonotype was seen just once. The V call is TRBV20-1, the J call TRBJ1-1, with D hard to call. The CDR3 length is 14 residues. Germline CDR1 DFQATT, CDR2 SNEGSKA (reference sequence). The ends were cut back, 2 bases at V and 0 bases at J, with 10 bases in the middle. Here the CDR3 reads CSARRPGMNTEAFF. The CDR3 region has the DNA TGCAGTGCTAGACGGCCCGGAATGAACACTGAAGCTTTCTTT.

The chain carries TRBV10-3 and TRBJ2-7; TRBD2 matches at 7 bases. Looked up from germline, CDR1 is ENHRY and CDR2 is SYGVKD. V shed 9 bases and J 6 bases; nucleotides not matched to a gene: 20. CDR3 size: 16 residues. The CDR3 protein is CAISPRGGSLYSEQYF. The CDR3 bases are TGTGCCATTTCCCCCCGGGGCGGGAGCCTCTATAGCGAGCAGTACTTC.

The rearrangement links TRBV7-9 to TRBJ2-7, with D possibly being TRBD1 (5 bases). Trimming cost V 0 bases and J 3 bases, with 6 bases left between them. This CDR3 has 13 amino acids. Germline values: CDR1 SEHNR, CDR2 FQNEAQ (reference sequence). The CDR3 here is CASSLADSYEQYF. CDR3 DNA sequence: TGTGCCAGCAGCTTAGCAGACAGCTACGAGCAGTACTTC.

CDR3 bases: TGTGCCACCAGCAGAGAGAGGCTAGCGCCCGACAATGAGCAGTTCTTC. It translates to CATSRERLAPDNEQFF. This sequence joins TRBV15 and TRBJ2-1; D possibly corresponds to TRBD2 (6 bases). The CDR3 is 16 amino acids. V lost 0 bases to trimming and J lost 5 bases, with 14 bases between them. CDR1 and CDR2 from the germline V gene are LNHNV and YYDKDF (reference sequence).

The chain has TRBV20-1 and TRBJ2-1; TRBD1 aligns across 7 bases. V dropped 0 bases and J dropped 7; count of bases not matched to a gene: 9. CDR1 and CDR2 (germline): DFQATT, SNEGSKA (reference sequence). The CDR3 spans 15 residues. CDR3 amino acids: CSARDIGGERNEQFF. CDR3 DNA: TGCAGTGCTAGAGATATAGGGGGCGAGAGGAATGAGCAGTTCTTC.

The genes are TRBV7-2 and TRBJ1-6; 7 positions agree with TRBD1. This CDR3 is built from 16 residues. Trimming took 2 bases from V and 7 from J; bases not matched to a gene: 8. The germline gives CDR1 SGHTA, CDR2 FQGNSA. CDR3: CASSLFRGGINSPLHF. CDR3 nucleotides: TGTGCCAGCAGCTTATTTAGAGGGGGCATCAATTCACCCCTCCACTTT.

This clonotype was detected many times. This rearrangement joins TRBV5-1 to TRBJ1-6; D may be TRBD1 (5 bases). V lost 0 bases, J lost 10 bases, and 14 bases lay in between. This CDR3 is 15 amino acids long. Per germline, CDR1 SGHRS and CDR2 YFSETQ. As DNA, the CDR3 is TGCGCCAGCAGCTTGGATGGGGGAAACGGGTCACCCCTCCACTTT. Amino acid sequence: CASSLDGGNGSPLHF. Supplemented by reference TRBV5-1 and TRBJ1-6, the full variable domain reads KAGVTQTPRYLIKTRGQQVTLSCSPISGHRSVSWYQQTPGQGLQFLFEYFSETQRNKGNFPGRFSGRQFSNSRSEMNVSTLELGDSALYLCASSLDGGNGSPLHFGNGTRLTVT.

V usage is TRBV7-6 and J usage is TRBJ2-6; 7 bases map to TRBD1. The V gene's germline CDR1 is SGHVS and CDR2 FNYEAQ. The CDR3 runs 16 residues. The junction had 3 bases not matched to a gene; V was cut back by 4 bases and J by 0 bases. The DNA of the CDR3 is TGTGCCAGCAGCTCTAGGACAGGCTCTGGGGCCAACGTCCTGACTTTC. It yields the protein CASSSRTGSGANVLTF.

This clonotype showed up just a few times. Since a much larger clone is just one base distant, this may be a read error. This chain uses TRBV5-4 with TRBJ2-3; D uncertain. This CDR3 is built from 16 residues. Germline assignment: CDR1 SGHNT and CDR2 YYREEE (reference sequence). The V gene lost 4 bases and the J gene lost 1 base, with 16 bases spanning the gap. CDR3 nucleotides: TGTGCCAGCAGCCCAAGGAAAGGTAGTCGCACAGATACGCAGTATTTT. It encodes CASSPRKGSRTDTQYF.

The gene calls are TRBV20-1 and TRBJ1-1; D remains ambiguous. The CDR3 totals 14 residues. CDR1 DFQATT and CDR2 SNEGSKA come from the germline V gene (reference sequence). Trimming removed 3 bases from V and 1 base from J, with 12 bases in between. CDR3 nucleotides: TGCAGTGCTAGCAGAGCGGGTGGGAACACTGAAGCTTTCTTT. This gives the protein CSASRAGGNTEAFF.

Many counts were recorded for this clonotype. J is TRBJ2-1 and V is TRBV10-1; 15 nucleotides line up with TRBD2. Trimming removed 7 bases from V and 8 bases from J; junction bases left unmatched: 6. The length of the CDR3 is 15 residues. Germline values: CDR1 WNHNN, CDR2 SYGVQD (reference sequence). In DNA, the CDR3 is TGCGCCAGCACCTCCGGGACTAGCGGGAGGTATGAGCAGTTCTTC. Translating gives CASTSGTSGRYEQFF.

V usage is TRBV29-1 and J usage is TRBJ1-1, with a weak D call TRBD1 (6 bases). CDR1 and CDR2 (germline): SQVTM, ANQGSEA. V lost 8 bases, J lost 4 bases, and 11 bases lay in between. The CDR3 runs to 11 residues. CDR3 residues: CSSFRGTEAFF. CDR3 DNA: TGCAGCTCCTTCAGGGGCACTGAAGCTTTCTTT.

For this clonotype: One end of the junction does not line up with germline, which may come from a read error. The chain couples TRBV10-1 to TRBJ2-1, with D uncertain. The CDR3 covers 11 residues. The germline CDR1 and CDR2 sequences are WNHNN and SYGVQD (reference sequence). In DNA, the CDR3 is TGTGCCATCAGTGACACCAGGTCGCAGTTCTTC. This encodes CAISDTRSQFF.

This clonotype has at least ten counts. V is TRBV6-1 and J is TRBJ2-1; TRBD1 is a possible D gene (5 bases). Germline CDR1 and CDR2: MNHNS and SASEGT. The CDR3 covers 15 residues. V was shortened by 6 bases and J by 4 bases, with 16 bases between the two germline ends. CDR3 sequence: CASSLGPMNYNEQFF. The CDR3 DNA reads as TGTGCCAGCAGCCTGGGGCCTATGAATTACAATGAGCAGTTCTTC.

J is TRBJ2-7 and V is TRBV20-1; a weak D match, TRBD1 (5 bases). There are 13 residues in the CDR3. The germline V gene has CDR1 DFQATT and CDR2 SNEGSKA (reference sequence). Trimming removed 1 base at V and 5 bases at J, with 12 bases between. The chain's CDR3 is CSARVSGSHEQYF. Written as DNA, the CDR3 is TGCAGTGCTAGAGTCTCAGGGTCCCACGAGCAGTACTTC.